The 32 T cell receptor beta chains below all came from one sample that was sequenced in a study of Graves' ophthalmopathy and Graves' hyperthyroidism. RNA transcripts served as template for amplifying TCR beta CDR3 sequences. HTBI primers primed a first-round RT-PCR, and a second-round multiplex PCR followed. TCRdb re-derived calls from the multiplex PCR reads in MiXCR, one entry per CDR3 protein. The sample has about 500,000 distinct CDR3 sequences; roughly 14% are singletons. What was sequenced was blood. These receptors were taken from a woman aged 25 to 39 with Graves' ophthalmopathy.

V and J are TRBV6-1 and TRBJ2-2, with D possibly being TRBD1 (5 bases). V lost 5 bases to trimming and J lost 2 bases, with 12 bases between them. The germline V gene encodes CDR1 MNHNS and CDR2 SASEGT. The length of the CDR3 is 15 residues. The CDR3 region has the DNA TGTGCCAGCAGTCAACGACAGATCAACACCGGGGAGCTGTTTTTT. Amino acid sequence: CASSQRQINTGELFF.

This clonotype was recorded many times. This rearrangement joins TRBV20-1 to TRBJ2-5; 10 nucleotides align to TRBD1. This CDR3 has 14 amino acids. Germline values: CDR1 DFQATT, CDR2 SNEGSKA (reference sequence). J lost 5 bases, V lost 7 bases, and 10 bases had no gene match. CDR3 loop: CSVSPGQGPETQYF. The CDR3 nucleotides are TGCAGTGTTTCGCCGGGACAGGGGCCGGAGACCCAGTACTTC.

This clonotype was detected ten times or more. The V gene is TRBV6-1, the J gene TRBJ2-4; 12 nucleotides match TRBD2. The CDR3 spans 16 residues. Unmatched junction bases numbered 11, after V lost 6 bases and J lost 8 bases. Germline loops: CDR1 MNHNS, CDR2 SASEGT. CDR3 loop: CASSLAETSGSDIQYF. The CDR3 bases are TGTGCCAGCAGCCTCGCCGAGACTAGCGGGAGTGACATTCAGTACTTC.

The sample holds many counts of this clonotype. At one of its ends the junction is not consistent with the germline gene, which may arise from a read error. The chain couples TRBV2 to TRBJ2-5, with 8 bases lining up with TRBD1. Looked up from germline, CDR1 is SNHLY and CDR2 is FYNNEI. This CDR3 comprises 11 residues. The CDR3 sequence is CASRGGQVSDF. The CDR3, as DNA: TGTGCCAGCAGGGGGGGACAGGTCTCTGACTTC.

This clonotype was seen many times. The V call is TRBV29-1, the J call TRBJ1-1; possible D gene TRBD1, 6 bases. The CDR3 extends over 13 amino acids. From germline, CDR1 is SQVTM and CDR2 ANQGSEA. V lost 6 bases to trimming and J lost 3 bases, with 14 bases between them. The CDR3 spells CSVEQGQHTEAFF. The CDR3 DNA sequence: TGCAGCGTGGAACAGGGCCAGCACACTGAAGCTTTCTTT. The full variable domain, with the rest looked up from reference TRBV29-1 and TRBJ1-1, is SAVISQKPSRDICQRGTSLTIQCQVDSQVTMMFWYRQQPGQSLTLIATANQGSEATYESGFVIDKFPISRPNLTFSTLTVSNMSPEDSSIYLCSVEQGQHTEAFFGQGTRLTVV.

This clonotype was counted many times. The chain links TRBV6-1 to TRBJ2-7; 8 bases align to TRBD1. CDR1 is MNHNS and CDR2 is SASEGT in the germline V gene. The CDR3 sequence is 15 residues long. V gave up 5 bases and J gave up 3 bases; unmatched junction bases: 9. The CDR3 nucleotides read TGTGCCAGCAGTATTATCGGACAGGGCAGCTACGAGCAGTACTTC. It encodes CASSIIGQGSYEQYF.

This clonotype was seen repeatedly, ten times or more. CDR3 in DNA: TGTGCCAGCAGCAGGTACGGGTACGAGCAGTACTTC. Translation gives CASSRYGYEQYF. This rearrangement joins TRBV13 to TRBJ2-7, with D uncertain. Germline CDR1 and CDR2: PRHDT and FYEKMQ (reference sequence). The V and J ends lost 5 bases and 4 bases respectively, with 9 bases between them. The CDR3 length is 12 residues.

Only a few counts were recorded for this clonotype. The gene calls are TRBV7-9 and TRBJ2-2, with unresolved D. V was shortened by 3 bases and J by 7 bases, with 15 bases between the two germline ends. The CDR3 extends over 15 amino acids. The germline V gene encodes CDR1 SEHNR and CDR2 FQNEAQ (reference sequence). The CDR3 spells CASSFRRTWDGELFF. The CDR3 DNA follows: TGTGCCAGCAGCTTTCGGCGAACTTGGGACGGGGAGCTGTTTTTT.

This clonotype was seen many times. The V and J genes are TRBV19 and TRBJ1-1; a weak D match, TRBD1 (6 bases). The CDR3 has 11 amino acids. V was clipped by 4 bases and J by 6 bases, with 6 bases between them. Germline V gene data show CDR1 as LNHDA and CDR2 as SQIVND (reference sequence). The CDR3 nucleotides are TGTGCCAGTAGTAGGGGGCCTGAAGCTTTCTTT. Protein sequence: CASSRGPEAFF.

V is TRBV12-3 or TRBV12-4 and J is TRBJ2-7, with 12 bases aligning to TRBD1. The CDR3 length is 14 residues. With 6 bases clipped from V and 10 bases from J, the junction kept 10 bases outside the gene matches. The CDR3 bases are TGTGCCAGCAGGATGGGGACAGGGGGCATAAGACAGTACTTC. Encoded protein: CASRMGTGGIRQYF.

V usage is TRBV12-3 or TRBV12-4 and J usage is TRBJ1-5; perhaps TRBD1 as D (6 bases). The CDR3 is 13 amino acids. The V end was cut by 8 bases, the J end by 7 bases, with 15 bases between. The DNA for the CDR3 is TGTGCCAGCGGAAAAGGGGGTGGGCAGCCCCAGCATTTT. This translates into CASGKGGGQPQHF.

This clonotype was seen a few times. The V call is TRBV18, the J call TRBJ1-2; tentative D call: TRBD1 (5 bases). The germline V and J ends were trimmed by 3 bases and 0 bases, with 11 bases remaining between them. The CDR3 runs to 15 residues. Germline V gene sequence: CDR1 KGHSH, CDR2 LQKENI. The CDR3 spells CASSPQGATNYGYTF. CDR3 bases: TGTGCCAGCTCACCGCAAGGGGCCACTAACTATGGCTACACCTTC.

This chain links TRBV7-2 with TRBJ2-2; 7 bases align to TRBD2. J was trimmed by 6 bases and V by 2 bases; bases with no gene match: 6. The CDR3 is 15 residues long. Germline CDR1 reads SGHTA; CDR2 reads FQGNSA. Here the CDR3 DNA reads TGTGCCAGCAGCTTAACGGGGGGAACGTCCGGGGAGCTGTTTTTT. This codes for CASSLTGGTSGELFF.

The CDR3 sequence: CASSPASVRETQYF. Here the CDR3 DNA reads TGTGCCAGCAGTCCTGCTAGCGTTCGGGAGACCCAGTACTTC. The chain is built from TRBV6-2 or TRBV6-3 and TRBJ2-5; D is possibly TRBD2 (6 bases). The CDR3 is made up of 14 amino acids. Germline V gene data show CDR1 as MNHEY and CDR2 as SVGEGT. The ends were cut back, 5 bases at V and 5 bases at J, with 15 bases in the middle.

This clonotype came up many times. The J gene is TRBJ2-2, the V gene TRBV5-1; D not resolved. CDR1 is SGHRS, CDR2 YFSETQ, per germline. This CDR3 has 13 amino acids. The V end lost 5 bases, the J end lost 2 bases, and 7 bases lay between the germline ends. CDR3 protein: CASRGVNTGELFF. The CDR3 DNA reads TGCGCCAGCAGGGGCGTAAACACCGGGGAGCTGTTTTTT.

The table lists this clonotype with many counts. This sequence joins TRBV27 and TRBJ2-2, with TRBD1 matching over 11 bases. Germline V gene sequence: CDR1 MNHEY, CDR2 SMNVEV (reference sequence). The V segment lost 0 bases and the J segment 6 bases; nucleotides outside the gene matches: 6. This CDR3 has 17 amino acids. CDR3: CASSLSWGQGESGELFF. The CDR3 DNA is TGTGCCAGCAGTTTATCGTGGGGACAGGGGGAGTCCGGGGAGCTGTTTTTT.

As concerns this clonotype: A single base separates this from a much larger clone, so it may be a read error. The J gene is TRBJ1-1, the V gene TRBV7-2; a possible D gene is TRBD1 (6 bases). Germline assignment: CDR1 SGHTA and CDR2 FQGNSA. CDR3 length: 14 amino acids. This chain's CDR3 is CASRISRTVTEACF. In DNA, the CDR3 is TGTGCCAGCAGGATATCCAGGACAGTCACTGAAGCTTGCTTT. Looking up the rest from reference TRBV7-2 and TRBJ1-1 gives the full variable domain: GAGVSQSPSNKVTEKGKDVELRCDPISGHTALYWYRQSLGQGLEFLIYFQGNSAPDKSGLPSDRFSAERTGGSVSTLTIQRTQQEDSAVYLCASRISRTVTEACFGQGTRLTVV.

This clonotype came up a few times. The chain joins TRBV2 to TRBJ2-2, with TRBD1 as a possible D gene (5 bases). Germline CDR1 reads SNHLY; CDR2 reads FYNNEI. The CDR3 contains 13 residues. V was clipped by 4 bases and J by 5 bases, with 8 bases between them. In DNA form, the CDR3 reads TGTGCCAGCAGTGTAGACAGAACCGGGGAGCTGTTTTTT. Translation gives CASSVDRTGELFF.

This clonotype was observed a handful of times. This may arise from a read error, as a much more abundant clone is one base away. The rearrangement uses TRBV6-1 and TRBJ2-2; maybe TRBD2 (5 bases). This CDR3 is 14 amino acids long. Germline V gene sequence: CDR1 MNHNS, CDR2 SASEGT. CDR3 amino acids: CASSEYRRTGELCF. The CDR3 region has the DNA TGTGCCAGCAGTGAATATCGGCGCACCGGGGAGCTGTGTTTT.

This clonotype was seen repeatedly, ten times or more. The gene calls are TRBV6-5 and TRBJ2-7; D may correspond to TRBD1 or TRBD2 (6 bases each). Germline V CDR1 and CDR2: MNHEY, SVGAGI. The V end was cut by 3 bases, the J end by 4 bases, with 10 bases between. The CDR3 runs to 13 residues. CDR3 nucleotide sequence: TGTGCCAGCAGTTATGGGGGGCAATACGAGCAGTACTTC. Amino acids: CASSYGGQYEQYF.

V usage is TRBV6-1 and J usage is TRBJ1-2, with 9 bases matching TRBD1. The V gene end was trimmed by 5 bases and the J gene end by 6 bases; junction bases not matched to a gene: 16. CDR3 length equals 17 residues. Germline CDR1 is MNHNS and CDR2 is SASEGT. This chain's CDR3 is CASSLSEPGQGRDGYTF. The CDR3, as DNA: TGTGCCAGCAGTCTGTCGGAACCGGGACAGGGACGAGATGGCTACACCTTC.

V gene TRBV4-1 combines with J gene TRBJ1-2, with TRBD1 matching 7 bases. Germline loops: CDR1 MGHRA, CDR2 YSYEKL. V lost 5 bases to trimming and J lost 2 bases; unmatched junction nucleotides: 11. The CDR3 is made up of 16 amino acids. CDR3 region: CASSWSPGQPNYGYTF. DNA for the CDR3: TGCGCCAGCAGCTGGAGCCCGGGACAGCCGAACTATGGCTACACCTTC.

J is TRBJ2-2 and V is TRBV7-8, with D perhaps being TRBD1 or TRBD2 (6 bases each). There are 16 residues in the CDR3. Looked up from germline, CDR1 is SGHVS and CDR2 is FQNEAQ. Trimming shortened V by 5 bases and J by 5 bases, and 18 bases separated the two germline ends. The CDR3 DNA reads as TGTGCCAGCAGCCCTAGACGGGGGCGCGGGACCGGGGAGCTGTTTTTT. Protein product: CASSPRRGRGTGELFF. Based on the CDR3 plus reference TRBV7-8 and TRBJ2-2, the full variable domain is GAGVSQSPRYKVAKRGQDVALRCDPISGHVSLFWYQQALGQGPEFLTYFQNEAQLDKSGLPSDRFFAERPEGSVSTLKIQRTQQEDSAVYLCASSPRRGRGTGELFFGEGSRLTVL.

This clonotype has ten or more counts. V usage is TRBV20-1 and J usage is TRBJ2-4, with D possibly TRBD2 on 7 matching bases. Germline V gene data show CDR1 as DFQATT and CDR2 as SNEGSKA (reference sequence). This CDR3 comprises 14 residues. V was clipped by 3 bases and J by 7 bases, with 16 bases between them. The DNA of the CDR3 is TGCAGTGCTAGGGGTTTTGGGGGGGCGAACATTCAGTACTTC. Residues: CSARGFGGANIQYF.

This clonotype was detected many times. J is TRBJ2-7 and V is TRBV6-1; TRBD2 is a possible D gene (6 bases). This CDR3 region has 16 residues. Between the trimmed V and J ends, which lost 2 bases and 2 bases, there was a span of 16 bases. The germline CDR1 and CDR2 sequences are MNHNS and SASEGT. The CDR3 reads CASSELGLLVAYEQYF. The CDR3 coding sequence is TGTGCCAGCAGTGAACTGGGACTCTTGGTGGCCTACGAGCAGTACTTC.

This clonotype was detected only a few times. The chain joins TRBV27 to TRBJ2-2; weak D call: TRBD2 (6 bases). The CDR3 is made up of 18 amino acids. CDR1 is MNHEY and CDR2 is SMNVEV in the germline V gene (reference sequence). V was clipped by 7 bases and J by 0 bases, with 21 bases between them. Here the CDR3 reads CASTPAGLGFANTGELFF. CDR3 nucleotide sequence: TGTGCCAGCACTCCGGCGGGGCTAGGGTTCGCGAACACCGGGGAGCTGTTTTTT.

This clonotype was seen many times. The chain uses TRBV9 and TRBJ1-2, with D tentatively TRBD1 (6 bases). This CDR3 is built from 14 residues. The germline CDR1 and CDR2 sequences are SGDLS and YYNGEE. Between the trimmed V and J ends, which lost 0 bases and 4 bases, there was a span of 10 bases. The CDR3 here is CASSVGQETYGYTF. The DNA for the CDR3 is TGTGCCAGCAGCGTAGGACAGGAGACCTATGGCTACACCTTC.

The table lists this clonotype with many counts. This sequence joins TRBV12-3 or TRBV12-4 and TRBJ1-2; a possible D gene is TRBD1 (6 bases). The V and J ends lost 2 bases and 5 bases respectively, with 15 bases between them. The CDR3 loop spans 15 amino acids. This CDR3 reads CASSLSTGILYGYTF. DNA of the CDR3: TGTGCCAGCAGTTTAAGCACAGGGATTCTTTATGGCTACACCTTC.

V usage is TRBV30 and J usage is TRBJ2-7; D is perhaps TRBD1 (6 bases). This CDR3 contains 12 residues. Per germline, CDR1 GTSNPN and CDR2 SVGIG (reference sequence). The V end was cut by 5 bases, the J end by 1 base, with 9 bases between. CDR3 sequence reads: CAWDRPSYEQYF. In DNA form, the CDR3 reads TGTGCCTGGGACAGGCCGTCCTACGAGCAGTACTTC.

This clonotype was counted many times. The V and J genes are TRBV28 and TRBJ2-5; 7 bases map to TRBD2. Germline V gene data show CDR1 as MDHEN and CDR2 as SYDVKM. V was clipped by 2 bases and J by 1 base; unmatched bases: 7. The CDR3 is 16 amino acids. CDR3 protein: CASSLMGGRSQETQYF. The CDR3, as DNA: TGTGCCAGCAGTTTAATGGGCGGGAGAAGCCAAGAGACCCAGTACTTC.

The table lists this clonotype with many counts. Here the CDR3 reads CASSFPGTGGNSPLHF. For the CDR3, the DNA is TGTGCCAGCAGTTTTCCCGGGACAGGAGGAAATTCACCCCTCCACTTT. The chain is built from TRBV28 and TRBJ1-6; TRBD1 matches 8 bases. Trimming removed 3 bases from V and 7 bases from J; junction bases left unmatched: 8. CDR3 size: 16 residues. In germline, CDR1 is MDHEN, CDR2 SYDVKM.

The chain employs TRBV2 and TRBJ2-5; TRBD2 might be the D (5 bases). Germline V CDR1 and CDR2: SNHLY, FYNNEI. V was cut by 4 bases and J by 3 bases, with 12 bases left in between. The CDR3 is 14 residues long. CDR3 sequence: CASSGEAEKETQYF. The CDR3 nucleotides read TGTGCCAGCAGTGGCGAAGCGGAGAAAGAGACCCAGTACTTC.